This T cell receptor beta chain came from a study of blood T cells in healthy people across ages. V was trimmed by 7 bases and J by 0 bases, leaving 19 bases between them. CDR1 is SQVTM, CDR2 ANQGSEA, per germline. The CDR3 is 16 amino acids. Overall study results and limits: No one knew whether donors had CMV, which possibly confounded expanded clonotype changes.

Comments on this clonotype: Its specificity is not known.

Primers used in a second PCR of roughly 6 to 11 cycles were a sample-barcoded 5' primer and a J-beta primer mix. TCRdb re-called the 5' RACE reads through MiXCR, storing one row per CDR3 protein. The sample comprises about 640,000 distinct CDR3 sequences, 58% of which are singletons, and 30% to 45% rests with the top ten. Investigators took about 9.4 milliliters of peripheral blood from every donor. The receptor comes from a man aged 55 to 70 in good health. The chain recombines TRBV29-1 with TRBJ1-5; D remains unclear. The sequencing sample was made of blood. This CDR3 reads CSGPGGLAFSNQPQHF. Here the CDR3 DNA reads TGCAGCGGACCCGGTGGGTTAGCGTTTAGCAATCAGCCCCAGCATTTT.